This T cell receptor beta chain was sequenced for a study of CD4 T cells in relation to SARS-CoV-2 and coronaviruses. About the research overall: Two subjects were Hispanic; patients were roughly 8 males and a few females. Whole-study results and caveats: Pre-pandemic and post-infection samples never came from the same donor.

In regard to this clone: Its target is unknown.

The trim removed 3 bases at V and 3 bases at J, leaving 12 bases unmatched. Germline V lookup: CDR1 LGHNA, CDR2 YNFKEQ. The CDR3 has 17 residues. The data were produced by immunoSEQ multiplex PCR, yet TCRdb's version contains in-frame clones alone and is incomplete. Of 50,000 to 70,000 clones listed, about 90% are singletons. Naive and memory CD4+ T cells came from enriched cryopreserved PBMCs. Sequencing used naive CD4+ T cells from PBMCs. As for subset: naive CD4+ T cells isolated by negative enrichment. This sequence originates from an adult with COVID-19. The J gene is TRBJ1-2, the V gene TRBV4-2; TRBD1 matches at 8 bases. CDR3 sequence reads: CASSHVVTGGPDYGYTF. The DNA for the CDR3 is TGTGCCAGCAGCCATGTTGTTACAGGGGGACCCGACTATGGCTACACCTTC.